This passage covers 15 T cell receptor beta chains from one sample sequenced in a study of CD8 T cells in ankylosing spondylitis. Overall study results and limits: Among TCR beta sequences, a motif of fewer than 10 highly homologous variants appeared characteristic of ankylosing spondylitis blood.

Their antigens are not known. TCRdb re-called the 5' RACE reads with MiXCR, one entry per CDR3 protein. The sample has roughly 450,000 distinct CDR3 sequences; roughly 27% are singletons. The sample comprised blood, either unsorted or a sorted T cell fraction (not recorded which). The origin of the receptors is a male donor with ankylosing spondylitis.

The table lists this clonotype with a few counts. V usage is TRBV6-1 and J usage is TRBJ2-3; 8 positions match TRBD2. There are 16 residues in the CDR3. The germline gives CDR1 MNHNS, CDR2 SASEGT. Trimming took 2 bases from V and 8 from J; bases not matched to a gene: 12. In DNA, the CDR3 is TGTGCCAGCAGTGAAATCACTAGCGGATTCGCCATTACGCAGTATTTT. Protein product: CASSEITSGFAITQYF.

This clonotype was observed a handful of times. The gene calls are TRBV6-1 and TRBJ2-1; D uncertain. This CDR3 comprises 13 residues. CDR1 is MNHNS, CDR2 SASEGT, per germline. V lost 5 bases and J lost 10, with 15 bases in between. The CDR3: CASSSRSFGEQFF. As DNA, the CDR3 is TGTGCCAGCAGTAGCCGCAGCTTCGGAGAGCAGTTCTTC.

This clonotype was counted between two and nine times. The rearrangement joins TRBV7-8 to TRBJ1-2, with D perhaps matching TRBD1 (5 bases). The CDR3 runs 15 residues. The V gene lost 2 bases and the J gene lost 4 bases, with 14 bases spanning the gap. Germline loops: CDR1 SGHVS, CDR2 FQNEAQ. CDR3 protein: CASSLSGRDSYGYTF. The CDR3, as DNA: TGTGCCAGCAGCTTATCTGGACGGGACTCCTATGGCTACACCTTC.

This chain links TRBV3-1 with TRBJ2-7, with TRBD1 identical over 7 bases. V gave up 6 bases and J gave up 2 bases; unmatched junction bases: 4. CDR3 length equals 13 residues. Looked up from germline, CDR1 is LGHDT and CDR2 is YNNKEL (reference sequence). CDR3 nucleotide sequence: TGTGCCAGCAGTGGGGGACAGACCTACGAGCAGTACTTC. The encoded protein is CASSGGQTYEQYF.

This clonotype showed up just a few times. The chain links TRBV11-2 to TRBJ2-1, with 10 bases aligning to TRBD2. The CDR3 has 12 residues. J lost 13 bases, V lost 6 bases, and 6 bases had no gene match. In germline, CDR1 is SGHAT, CDR2 FQNNGV. The CDR3 DNA reads as TGTGCCAGCAGTTATCCTAGCGGGAGTCAGTTCTTC. Translated: CASSYPSGSQFF.

This clonotype was seen only once. The V and J genes are TRBV5-1 and TRBJ2-1; 7 bases map to TRBD2. This CDR3 has 14 amino acids. Trimming cost V 9 bases and J 0 bases; bases outside gene matches: 6. In germline, CDR1 is SGHRS, CDR2 YFSETQ. The CDR3 is CATGEGSSYNEQFF. CDR3 DNA: TGCGCCACGGGGGAGGGAAGCTCCTACAATGAGCAGTTCTTC.

There are many counts of this clonotype. This rearrangement joins TRBV7-2 to TRBJ2-1; TRBD2 is a possible D gene (6 bases). V lost 6 bases and J lost 0, with 18 bases in between. CDR1 and CDR2 (germline): SGHTA, FQGNSA. This CDR3 is 17 amino acids long. CDR3 in DNA: TGTGCCAGCAGAAGGACTATTTCCGGGAGCTCCTACAATGAGCAGTTCTTC. Amino acids: CASRRTISGSSYNEQFF.

This clonotype was observed a handful of times. J is TRBJ1-1 and V is TRBV3-1; D is possibly TRBD1 (5 bases). The germline V gene encodes CDR1 LGHDT and CDR2 YNNKEL (reference sequence). The CDR3 has 14 amino acids. The V end lost 2 bases, the J end lost 1 base, and 8 bases lay between the germline ends. The CDR3 is CASSQFGGNTEAFF. CDR3 coding DNA: TGTGCCAGCAGCCAATTTGGGGGGAACACTGAAGCTTTCTTT.

Written as DNA, the CDR3 is TGTGCCAGCAGCCGGACAGGTCGGGTTTCCTCTGGGGCCAACGTCCTGACTTTC. Translated: CASSRTGRVSSGANVLTF. This chain uses TRBV12-3 or TRBV12-4 with TRBJ2-6, with 7 bases matching TRBD1. J lost 0 bases, V lost 6 bases, and 11 bases had no gene match. The CDR3 is made up of 18 amino acids.

The chain links TRBV7-9 to TRBJ1-1; D not certain. Germline V gene data show CDR1 as SEHNR and CDR2 as FQNEAQ (reference sequence). Trimming cost V 5 bases and J 4 bases, with 17 bases left between them. The CDR3 totals 15 residues. For the CDR3, the DNA is TGTGCCAGCAGCCCCATGGGGAGGGAGGGCACTGAAGCTTTCTTT. It specifies CASSPMGREGTEAFF.

This sequence joins TRBV29-1 and TRBJ2-6; the match to TRBD1 covers 9 bases. There are 16 residues in the CDR3. V lost 6 bases to trimming and J lost 2 bases; unmatched junction nucleotides: 8. Germline V gene sequence: CDR1 SQVTM, CDR2 ANQGSEA. The CDR3 protein is CSVTGTGTPGANVLTF. Written as DNA, the CDR3 is TGCAGCGTCACCGGGACAGGGACTCCTGGGGCCAACGTCCTGACTTTC.

The chain has TRBV29-1 and TRBJ2-2, with D possibly TRBD2 on 5 matching bases. The CDR3 totals 13 residues. V was pared by 3 bases and J by 7 bases, with 12 bases between. CDR1 is SQVTM and CDR2 is ANQGSEA in the germline V gene. Here the CDR3 reads CSVDEGLVGELFF. CDR3 nucleotides: TGCAGCGTTGATGAGGGATTGGTCGGGGAGCTGTTTTTT.

This clonotype was seen more than once but under ten times. The chain employs TRBV5-1 and TRBJ1-2; possibly TRBD1 for D (5 bases). CDR1 is SGHRS, CDR2 YFSETQ, per germline. This CDR3 has 15 amino acids. V was trimmed by 0 bases and J by 2 bases, leaving 11 bases between them. CDR3 amino acids: CASSLEGMANYGYTF. The CDR3 region has the DNA TGCGCCAGCAGCTTGGAGGGGATGGCGAACTATGGCTACACCTTC.

The chain is built from TRBV4-1 and TRBJ2-5; either TRBD1 or TRBD2 may fit D (7 bases each). The CDR3 is 16 residues long. Trimming pared 0 bases from V and 0 bases from J, leaving 11 bases between. CDR1 is MGHRA and CDR2 is YSYEKL in the germline V gene. The CDR3, as DNA: TGCGCCAGCAGCCAAGATGGGAGGGGGCACCAAGAGACCCAGTACTTC. This gives the protein CASSQDGRGHQETQYF.

The chain uses TRBV25-1 and TRBJ1-4; TRBD1 matches at 8 bases. Losses at the gene ends were 4 bases for V and 8 bases for J; bases not matched to a gene: 9. Looked up from germline, CDR1 is MGHDK and CDR2 is SYGVNS. The CDR3 extends over 15 amino acids. CDR3 loop: CASSGHRGTVEKLFF. For the CDR3, the DNA is TGTGCCAGCAGTGGGCACAGGGGGACGGTGGAAAAACTGTTTTTT.